This is a list of T cell receptor beta chains from one sample in a study of OX40 agonist ivuxolimab in advanced cancers. This table comes from immunoSEQ multiplex PCR, and its TCRdb copy is limited to in-frame clones, with some not included. This table holds fewer than 100,000 clones, around 86% found once. The sample was CD4+ or CD8+ T cells sorted from blood, taken in a trial of the OX40 agonist ivuxolimab. The receptors originated from an adult with an advanced solid tumor such as melanoma, head and neck, liver or kidney cancer. Each CDR3 is given with its conserved first and last residue. A D gene is named only where the DNA matches it firmly. Expanded clones are given a class, and other clones once, few, many or no size at all.

TRBJ1-1 . . TRBV19 CASMRLGLSLKNTEAFF TGTGCCAGTATGAGGTTGGGGCTGAGCCTAAAGAACACTGAAGCTTTCTTT
TRBJ1-6 TRBD1 . TRBV6-6 CAIRTGNSPLHF TGTGCCATCAGGACAGGCAATTCACCCCTCCACTTT
TRBJ1-2 . few TRBV5-1 CASSLGGLGYTF TGCGCCAGCAGCCTCGGAGGTTTGGGCTACACCTTC
TRBJ1-5 TRBD1 . TRBV28 CASSGQGWQPQHF TGTGCCAGCAGTGGACAGGGTTGGCAGCCCCAGCATTTT
TRBJ2-5 TRBD2 . TRBV18 CASSPPSGGGGTQYF TGTGCCAGCTCACCACCGAGCGGGGGCGGAGGGACCCAGTACTTC
TRBJ1-2 TRBD1 . TRBV5-1 CASSVTGDYGYTF TGCGCCAGCAGCGTGACAGGGGACTATGGCTACACCTTC
TRBJ2-1 TRBD1 . TRBV4-1 CASSATPGQGIHEQFF TGCGCCAGCAGCGCCACCCCGGGACAGGGGATCCATGAGCAGTTCTTC
TRBJ2-4 . . TRBV11-2 CASSLARLAKNIQYF TGTGCCAGCAGCTTAGCCAGGCTAGCCAAAAACATTCAGTACTTC
TRBJ1-4 . . TRBV19 CASTLTGGALREKLFF TGTGCCAGTACCTTAACCGGGGGGGCCCTTAGAGAAAAACTGTTTTTT
TRBJ1-1 . . TRBV5-1 CASSPQSGAITEAFF TGCGCCAGCAGCCCCCAGTCGGGCGCAATCACTGAAGCTTTCTTT
TRBJ1-2 . . TRBV7-9 CASSFSRSNYGYTF TGTGCCAGCAGCTTCTCCCGGTCCAACTATGGCTACACCTTC
TRBJ1-2 . . TRBV7-2 CASSRQAGYGYTF TGTGCCAGCAGCCGACAGGCGGGGTATGGCTACACCTTC
TRBJ1-2 . . TRBV6-1 CASSETGHGYTF TGTGCCAGCAGTGAAACTGGGCATGGCTACACCTTC
TRBJ1-4 . . TRBV28 CASSPLRTGVEEKLFF TGTGCCAGCAGCCCCCTTCGGACGGGTGTGGAAGAAAAACTGTTTTTT
TRBJ1-5 . . TRBV19 CASSLPGHRSNQPQHF TGTGCCAGCTCATTGCCGGGACACCGTAGCAATCAGCCCCAGCATTTT
TRBJ2-5 . . TRBV7-9 CASSFGGRETQYF TGTGCCAGCAGCTTCGGTGGACGGGAGACCCAGTACTTC
TRBJ1-5 . once TRBV5-1 CASSFGPVGVGQPQHF TGCGCCAGCAGCTTCGGCCCGGTGGGGGTGGGGCAGCCCCAGCATTTT
TRBJ2-1 TRBD2 . TRBV18 CASSSTSGGHNEQFF TGTGCCAGCTCATCCACTAGCGGGGGGCACAATGAGCAGTTCTTC
TRBJ2-5 . . TRBV5-1 CASSLALGSQETQYF TGCGCCAGCAGCTTGGCCCTAGGGTCACAAGAGACCCAGTACTTC
TRBJ1-1 . . TRBV5-1 CASSLEGNDLEAFF TGCGCCAGCAGCTTGGAGGGGAACGACCTTGAAGCTTTCTTT
TRBJ2-7 . . TRBV7-2 CASSLTAYEQYF TGTGCCAGCAGCTTAACAGCCTACGAGCAGTACTTC
TRBJ1-2 . . TRBV19 CASTPSGAANYGYTF TGTGCCAGTACCCCCTCAGGGGCTGCTAACTATGGCTACACCTTC
TRBJ2-7 TRBD1 . TRBV11-3 CASSKRQGAGDEQYF TGTGCCAGCAGCAAAAGACAGGGGGCAGGCGACGAGCAGTACTTC
TRBJ2-3 . . TRBV2 CASSGTRTDTQYF TGTGCCAGCAGTGGGACACGCACAGATACGCAGTATTTT
TRBJ2-6 . few TRBV5-4 CASSYNGGSGANVLTF TGTGCCAGCAGCTATAATGGCGGCTCTGGGGCCAACGTCCTGACTTTC